This T cell receptor (beta chain) originates from a study of T-cell reconstitution after alpha-beta-depleted transplantation in children. Findings of the study overall: Hyperexpanded clones declined; after one year, newly produced T cells mostly supplied diversity. It was surviving recipient T cells and thymic progenitors that gave some patients high TCRbeta diversity at day 60.

Only a few counts were recorded for this clonotype. Its target is not known. V was shortened by 4 bases and J by 2 bases, with 16 bases between the two germline ends. Per the germline V gene, CDR1 is SGHRS and CDR2 is YFSETQ. The CDR3 extends over 15 amino acids. Molecular barcoding with unique molecular identifiers was used for the TCRbeta library. MiXCR was run by TCRdb on the PCR reads, yielding one entry per CDR3 protein. In the table there are hundreds of thousands of distinct CDR3 sequences, about an eighth of which are singletons. This sample comprised PBMCs, mostly from graft donor cells, obtained 360 days after TCRalphabeta/CD19-depleted stem cell transplant. The TCR comes from a male patient younger than 18 who had a stem cell transplant for acute myeloid leukemia, so the T cells may come from the graft donor. The chain has TRBV5-1 and TRBJ2-7, with D unresolved. CDR3 sequence (DNA): TGCGCCAGCAGCCTGCGGACGGAACCGCCCTACGAGCAGTACTTC. Protein sequence: CASSLRTEPPYEQYF. The entire variable domain, with the rest obtained from reference TRBV5-1 and TRBJ2-7, is as follows: KAGVTQTPRYLIKTRGQQVTLSCSPISGHRSVSWYQQTPGQGLQFLFEYFSETQRNKGNFPGRFSGRQFSNSRSEMNVSTLELGDSALYLCASSLRTEPPYEQYFGPGTRLTVT.